These T cell receptor beta chains were read from a single sample in a study of blood T cell repertoires in COVID-19. Sequencing was performed with immunoSEQ multiplex PCR; in TCRdb, only in-frame clones are kept and a portion is missing. Here the sample spans around 300,000 clones, roughly 90% being singletons. Specimen: peripheral blood. These receptors all come from a woman between 50 and 59 years old with active or convalescent COVID-19. Each CDR3 is given with its conserved first and last residue. Fields, in order: V gene, J gene, clone size, D gene, CDR3 protein, CDR3 DNA. A D gene is named only where the DNA matches it firmly. Clone size is given for some rows only: seen once, a few or many times, or a class if the clone is expanded.

V gene: TRBV4-3; J gene: TRBJ1-5; clone size: -; D gene: TRBD1; CDR3 protein: CASSQDTTGDQPQHF; CDR3 DNA: TGCGCCAGCAGCCAAGATACGACAGGGGATCAGCCCCAGCATTTT
V gene: TRBV18; J gene: TRBJ1-6; clone size: -; D gene: TRBD1; CDR3 protein: CATSVEQGAYSPLHF; CDR3 DNA: TGTGCCACCTCAGTCGAACAGGGGGCTTATTCACCCCTCCACTTT
V gene: TRBV19; J gene: TRBJ1-1; clone size: -; D gene: -; CDR3 protein: CASMGQGYTEAFF; CDR3 DNA: TGTGCCAGTATGGGGCAGGGGTATACTGAAGCTTTCTTT
V gene: TRBV9; J gene: TRBJ1-4; clone size: -; D gene: -; CDR3 protein: CASSNWTDRREKLFF; CDR3 DNA: TGTGCCAGCAGCAACTGGACAGATAGAAGGGAAAAACTGTTTTTT
V gene: TRBV9; J gene: TRBJ1-4; clone size: -; D gene: TRBD1; CDR3 protein: CASSRGQGNEKLFF; CDR3 DNA: TGTGCCAGCAGCAGGGGACAGGGCAATGAAAAACTGTTTTTT
V gene: TRBV6-5; J gene: TRBJ1-2; clone size: -; D gene: TRBD1; CDR3 protein: CASSYSTGGVYGYTF; CDR3 DNA: TGTGCCAGCAGTTACTCGACAGGGGGAGTCTATGGCTACACCTTC
V gene: TRBV27; J gene: TRBJ2-5; clone size: once; D gene: TRBD2; CDR3 protein: CASKTSGDLLLKTQYF; CDR3 DNA: TGTGCCAGCAAGACTAGCGGGGACCTTTTGTTAAAGACCCAGTACTTC
V gene: TRBV7-8; J gene: TRBJ2-7; clone size: once; D gene: -; CDR3 protein: CASSHGQAYEQYF; CDR3 DNA: TGTGCCAGCAGCCACGGACAAGCCTACGAGCAGTACTTC
V gene: TRBV7-2; J gene: TRBJ1-1; clone size: -; D gene: TRBD1; CDR3 protein: CASSFTGGEAFF; CDR3 DNA: TGTGCCAGCAGCTTCACAGGGGGTGAAGCTTTCTTT
V gene: TRBV27; J gene: TRBJ2-3; clone size: -; D gene: TRBD2; CDR3 protein: CASKLGGGLDTQYF; CDR3 DNA: TGTGCCAGCAAGTTGGGGGGAGGGCTCGATACGCAGTATTTT
V gene: TRBV4-1; J gene: TRBJ2-5; clone size: -; D gene: -; CDR3 protein: CASSHDRGETQYF; CDR3 DNA: TGCGCCAGCAGCCATGATAGGGGGGAGACCCAGTACTTC
V gene: TRBV5-1; J gene: TRBJ2-1; clone size: once; D gene: TRBD2; CDR3 protein: CASSTGTSGRGDNEQFF; CDR3 DNA: TGCGCCAGCAGCACCGGGACTAGCGGGAGAGGAGACAATGAGCAGTTCTTC
V gene: TRBV19; J gene: TRBJ1-2; clone size: -; D gene: -; CDR3 protein: CASSMGRVDGYTF; CDR3 DNA: TGTGCCAGTAGTATGGGCAGGGTCGATGGCTACACCTTC
V gene: TRBV5-1; J gene: TRBJ1-1; clone size: -; D gene: -; CDR3 protein: CASSLRQRAMNTEAFF; CDR3 DNA: TGCGCCAGCAGCTTACGGCAGAGAGCGATGAACACTGAAGCTTTCTTT
V gene: TRBV7-2; J gene: TRBJ2-7; clone size: -; D gene: -; CDR3 protein: CASSLKGGRSSYEQYF; CDR3 DNA: TGTGCCAGCAGCTTAAAGGGCGGGCGAAGCTCCTACGAGCAGTACTTC
V gene: TRBV3-1/TRBV3-2; J gene: TRBJ2-3; clone size: -; D gene: -; CDR3 protein: CASSQSTGYATDTQYF; CDR3 DNA: TGTGCCAGCAGCCAGTCGACAGGCTACGCGACAGATACGCAGTATTTT